This record looks at one T cell receptor (beta chain) sequence and its context. Its antigen is unidentified. This specimen comes from a study of blood T cells in healthy people across ages. Primed by a sample-barcoded 5' primer and a J-beta primer mix, a second PCR proceeded for about 6 to 12 cycles. From the 5' RACE reads, TCRdb called clonotypes with MiXCR, one entry per CDR3 protein. The sample comprises around 710,000 distinct CDR3 sequences, about 42% of which are singletons, and 20% to 25% rests with the top ten. Collection of 8.5 to 10 milliliters of peripheral blood was performed for each donor. General study results and limits: It was the long-lived donors that had more naive CD4+ cells and higher diversity than aged donors.

Germline V gene sequence: CDR1 SGHDN, CDR2 FVKESK. There are 15 residues in the CDR3. Trimming took off 5 bases at V and 2 bases at J, with 13 bases between the two ends. The clonotype comes from a woman aged 60-75 years in good health. The sample consisted of blood. This chain connects TRBV14 to TRBJ2-1; D possibly matches TRBD1 or TRBD2 (6 bases each). The CDR3 DNA reads TGTGCCAGCAGCGCCCTAAGGGGGGCCTACAATGAGCAGTTCTTC. This gives the protein CASSALRGAYNEQFF.